Listed here is a single T cell receptor beta chain. CDR1 is MDHEN and CDR2 is SYDVKM in the germline V gene. V was clipped by 5 bases and J by 4 bases, with 5 bases between them. The CDR3 runs to 11 residues. The data stem from a study of blood T cell repertoires in COVID-19. Across the study: Spain, Italy and the United States supplied samples that represented acute and convalescent COVID-19.

Measured with immunoSEQ multiplex PCR; TCRdb has only the in-frame clones, and not every one. The data show 200,000 to 250,000 clones, approximately 87% seen once. The chain carries TRBV28 and TRBJ1-2; D is uncertain. This TCR came from a man aged 55 to 70 who had recovered from COVID-19. The sequencing sample was made of peripheral blood. This CDR3 reads CASSHSYGYTF. The CDR3 DNA follows: TGTGCCAGCAGTCACTCCTATGGCTACACCTTC.